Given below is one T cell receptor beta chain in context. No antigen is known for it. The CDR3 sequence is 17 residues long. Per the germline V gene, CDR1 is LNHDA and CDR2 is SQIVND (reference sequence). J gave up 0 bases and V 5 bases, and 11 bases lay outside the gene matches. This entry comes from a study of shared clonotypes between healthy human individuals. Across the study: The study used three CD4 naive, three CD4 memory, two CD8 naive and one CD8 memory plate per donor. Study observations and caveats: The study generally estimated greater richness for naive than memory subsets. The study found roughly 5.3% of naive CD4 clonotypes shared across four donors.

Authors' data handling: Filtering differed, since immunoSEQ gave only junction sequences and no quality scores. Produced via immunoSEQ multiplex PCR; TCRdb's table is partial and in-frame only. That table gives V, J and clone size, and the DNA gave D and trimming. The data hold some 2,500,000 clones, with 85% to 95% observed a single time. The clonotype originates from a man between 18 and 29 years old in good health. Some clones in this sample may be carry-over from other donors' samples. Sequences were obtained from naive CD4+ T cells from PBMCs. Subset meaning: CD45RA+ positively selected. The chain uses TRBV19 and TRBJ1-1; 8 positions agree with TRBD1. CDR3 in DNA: TGTGCCAGTAGTCCCTGGACAGGGAATGTTGTGAACACTGAAGCTTTCTTT. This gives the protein CASSPWTGNVVNTEAFF.